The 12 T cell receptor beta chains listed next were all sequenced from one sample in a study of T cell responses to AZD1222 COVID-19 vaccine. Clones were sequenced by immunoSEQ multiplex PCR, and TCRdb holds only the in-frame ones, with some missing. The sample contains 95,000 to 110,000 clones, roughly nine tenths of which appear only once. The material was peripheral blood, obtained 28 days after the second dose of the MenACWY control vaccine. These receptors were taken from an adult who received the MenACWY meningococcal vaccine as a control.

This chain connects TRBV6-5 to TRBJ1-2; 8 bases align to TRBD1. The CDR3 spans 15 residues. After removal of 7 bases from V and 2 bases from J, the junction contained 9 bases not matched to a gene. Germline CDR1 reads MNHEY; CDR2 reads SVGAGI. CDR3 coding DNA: TGTGCCAGCACCCGGGTGGACAGGGCGAACTATGGCTACACCTTC. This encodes CASTRVDRANYGYTF.

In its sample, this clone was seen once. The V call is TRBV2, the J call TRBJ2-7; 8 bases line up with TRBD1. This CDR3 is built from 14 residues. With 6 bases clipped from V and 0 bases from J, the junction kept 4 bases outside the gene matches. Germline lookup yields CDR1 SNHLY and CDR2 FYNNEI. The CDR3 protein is CASRTGDDSYEQYF. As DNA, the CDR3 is TGTGCCAGCAGGACAGGGGACGACTCCTACGAGCAGTACTTC.

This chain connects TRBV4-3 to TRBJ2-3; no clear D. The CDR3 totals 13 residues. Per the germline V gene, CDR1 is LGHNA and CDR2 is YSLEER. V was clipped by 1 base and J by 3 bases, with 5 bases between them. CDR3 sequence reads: CASSQVGTDTQYF. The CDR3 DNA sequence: TGCGCCAGCAGCCAAGTGGGGACAGATACGCAGTATTTT.

CDR3 DNA sequence: TGTGCCAGCAGCTTAGGACGGCCAGGAGGTTCCTACGAGCAGTACTTC. It codes for CASSLGRPGGSYEQYF. This sequence joins TRBV7-8 and TRBJ2-7; maybe TRBD2 (5 bases). With 1 base removed from V and 1 base from J, the gap between germline ends came to 14 bases. The CDR3 has 16 amino acids. Per germline, CDR1 SGHVS and CDR2 FQNEAQ.

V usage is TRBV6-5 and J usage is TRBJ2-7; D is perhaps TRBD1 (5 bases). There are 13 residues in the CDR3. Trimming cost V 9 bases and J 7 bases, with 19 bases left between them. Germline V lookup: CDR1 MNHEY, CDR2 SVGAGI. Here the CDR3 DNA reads TGTGCCAGGTTTGTCCAGTCAAAGGGGGAGCAGTACTTC. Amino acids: CARFVQSKGEQYF.

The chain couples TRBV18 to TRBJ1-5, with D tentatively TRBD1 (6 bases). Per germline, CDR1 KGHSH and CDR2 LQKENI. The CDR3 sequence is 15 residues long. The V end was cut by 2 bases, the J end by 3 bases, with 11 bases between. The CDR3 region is CASSPLGGDNQPQHF. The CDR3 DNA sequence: TGTGCCAGCTCACCATTAGGGGGAGACAATCAGCCCCAGCATTTT.

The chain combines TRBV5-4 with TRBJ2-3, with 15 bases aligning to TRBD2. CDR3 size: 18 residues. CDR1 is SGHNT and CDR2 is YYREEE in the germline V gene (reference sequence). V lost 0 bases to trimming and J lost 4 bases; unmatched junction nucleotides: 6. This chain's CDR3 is CASSLDPRTSGGADTQYF. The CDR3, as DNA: TGTGCCAGCAGCTTGGACCCGCGGACTAGCGGGGGGGCAGATACGCAGTATTTT.

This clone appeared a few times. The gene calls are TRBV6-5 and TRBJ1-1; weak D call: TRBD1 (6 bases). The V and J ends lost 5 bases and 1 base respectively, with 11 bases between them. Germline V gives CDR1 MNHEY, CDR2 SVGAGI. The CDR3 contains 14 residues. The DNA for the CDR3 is TGTGCCAGCAGTCACCTGACAGGGAACACTGAAGCTTTCTTT. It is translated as CASSHLTGNTEAFF.

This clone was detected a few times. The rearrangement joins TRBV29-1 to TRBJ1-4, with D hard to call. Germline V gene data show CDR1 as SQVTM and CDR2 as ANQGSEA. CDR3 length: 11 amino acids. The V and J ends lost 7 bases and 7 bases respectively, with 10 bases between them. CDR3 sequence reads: CSAVYGEKLFF. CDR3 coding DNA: TGCAGCGCGGTGTATGGTGAAAAACTGTTTTTT.

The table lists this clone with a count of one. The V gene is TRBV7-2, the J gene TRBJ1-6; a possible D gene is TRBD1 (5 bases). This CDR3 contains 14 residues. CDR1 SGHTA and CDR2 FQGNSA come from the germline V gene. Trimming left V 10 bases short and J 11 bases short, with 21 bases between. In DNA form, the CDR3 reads TGTGCCACCGCTAGTGGCAGGGCTAAGACACCCCTCCACTTT. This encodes CATASGRAKTPLHF.

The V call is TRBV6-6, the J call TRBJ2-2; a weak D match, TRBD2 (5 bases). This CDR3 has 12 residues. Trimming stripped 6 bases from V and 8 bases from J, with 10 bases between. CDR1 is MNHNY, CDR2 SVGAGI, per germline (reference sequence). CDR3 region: CASSQDWGELFF. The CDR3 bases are TGTGCCAGCAGCCAGGACTGGGGGGAGCTGTTTTTT.

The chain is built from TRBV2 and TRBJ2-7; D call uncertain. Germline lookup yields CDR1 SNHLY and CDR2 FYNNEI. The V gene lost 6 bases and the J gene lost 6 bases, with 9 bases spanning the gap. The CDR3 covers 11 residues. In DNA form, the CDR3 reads TGTGCCAGCAGAAGGGAAGGCGAGCAGTACTTC. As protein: CASRREGEQYF.